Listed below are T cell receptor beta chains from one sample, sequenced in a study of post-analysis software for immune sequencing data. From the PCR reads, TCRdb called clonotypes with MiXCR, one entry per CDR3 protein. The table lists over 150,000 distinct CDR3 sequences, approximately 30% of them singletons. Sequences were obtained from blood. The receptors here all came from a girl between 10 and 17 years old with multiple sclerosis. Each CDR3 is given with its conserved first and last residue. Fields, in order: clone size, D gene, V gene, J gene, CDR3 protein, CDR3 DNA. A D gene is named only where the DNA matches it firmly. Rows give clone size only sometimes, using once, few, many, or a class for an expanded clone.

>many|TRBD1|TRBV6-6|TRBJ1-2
CASSLGQGAYGYTF
TGTGCCAGCAGTCTGGGACAGGGGGCCTATGGCTACACCTTC
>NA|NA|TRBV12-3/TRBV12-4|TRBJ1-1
CASRPFGFLMNTEAFF
TGTGCCAGCCGACCGTTTGGGTTTCTAATGAACACTGAAGCTTTCTTT
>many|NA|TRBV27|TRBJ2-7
CASSFIGYEQYF
TGTGCCAGCAGTTTTATCGGCTACGAGCAGTACTTC
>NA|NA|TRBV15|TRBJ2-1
CATSTSRGRTGEQFF
TGTGCCACCAGCACGTCCCGGGGGCGCACCGGTGAGCAGTTCTTC
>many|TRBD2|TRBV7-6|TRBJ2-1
CASSLEPSGDKDEQFF
TGTGCCAGCAGCTTAGAACCTAGCGGAGATAAGGATGAGCAGTTCTTC
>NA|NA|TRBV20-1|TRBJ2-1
CSAPPAGVGDEQFF
TGCAGTGCCCCCCCCGCAGGGGTGGGTGATGAGCAGTTCTTC
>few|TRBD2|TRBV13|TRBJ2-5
CASGPSEGTGTSGTEETQYF
TGTGCCAGCGGCCCTTCGGAAGGAACGGGGACTAGCGGGACGGAAGAGACCCAGTACTTC
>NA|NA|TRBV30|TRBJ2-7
CAWTGTDYEQYF
TGTGCCTGGACGGGGACCGACTACGAGCAGTACTTC
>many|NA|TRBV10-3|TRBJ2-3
CAISEGDLSLSDTQYF
TGTGCCATCAGTGAGGGGGACTTGTCACTATCAGATACGCAGTATTTT
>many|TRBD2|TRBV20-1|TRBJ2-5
CSASGQREVRKTQYF
TGCAGTGCTAGTGGGCAGCGGGAGGTCCGGAAGACCCAGTACTTC
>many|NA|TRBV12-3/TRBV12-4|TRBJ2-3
CASSRGSGADTQYF
TGTGCCAGCAGCCGGGGAAGCGGAGCAGATACGCAGTATTTT
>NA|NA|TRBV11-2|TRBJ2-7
CASSSNYRQRSYEQYF
TGTGCCAGCAGCTCAAACTACCGACAGCGCTCCTACGAGCAGTACTTC
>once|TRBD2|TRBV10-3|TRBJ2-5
CATSGTREETQYF
TGTGCCACCTCCGGGACTAGAGAAGAGACCCAGTACTTC
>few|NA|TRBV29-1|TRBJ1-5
CSKNRPSNQPQHF
TGCAGTAAAAACAGACCCAGCAATCAGCCCCAGCATTTT
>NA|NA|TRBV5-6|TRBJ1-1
CASSYGRKNTEAFF
TGTGCCAGCAGCTATGGACGCAAGAACACTGAAGCTTTCTTT
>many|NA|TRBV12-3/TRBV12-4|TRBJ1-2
CASVGTAYGGYTF
TGTGCCAGCGTAGGGACGGCCTATGGAGGCTACACCTTC
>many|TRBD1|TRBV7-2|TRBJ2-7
CASSLTGGRNEQYF
TGTGCCAGCAGCTTAACAGGGGGCAGGAACGAGCAGTACTTC
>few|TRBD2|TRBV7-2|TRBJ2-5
CASSLASGSFETQYF
TGTGCCAGCAGCTTAGCTAGCGGGAGTTTCGAGACCCAGTACTTC
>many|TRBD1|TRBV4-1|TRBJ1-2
CASSVSRGVEGYTF
TGCGCCAGCAGCGTCTCCAGGGGGGTGGAGGGCTACACCTTC
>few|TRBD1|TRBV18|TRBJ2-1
CASSPRFDRGNSDNEQFF
TGTGCCAGCTCACCACGGTTTGACAGGGGGAATTCGGACAATGAGCAGTTCTTC
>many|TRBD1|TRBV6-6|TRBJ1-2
CASSYSAGGNGYTF
TGTGCCAGCAGTTACTCGGCAGGGGGGAATGGCTACACCTTC
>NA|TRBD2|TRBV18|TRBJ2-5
CASSPPGLAGEETQYF
TGTGCCAGCTCACCACCGGGACTAGCGGGAGAAGAGACCCAGTACTTC
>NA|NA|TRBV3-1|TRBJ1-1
CASSQGIENTEAFF
TGTGCCAGCAGCCAAGGAATAGAGAACACTGAAGCTTTCTTT
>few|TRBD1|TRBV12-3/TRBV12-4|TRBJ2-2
CASSPPRTGGSTNTGELFF
TGTGCCAGCAGTCCTCCTCGGACAGGGGGTTCCACGAACACCGGGGAGCTGTTTTTT
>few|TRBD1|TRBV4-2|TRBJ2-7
CASSQGADRAGYEQYF
TGTGCCAGCAGCCAAGGAGCGGACAGGGCTGGCTACGAGCAGTACTTC
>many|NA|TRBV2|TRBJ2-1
CASSALARSNEQFF
TGTGCCAGCAGTGCCTTAGCAAGGTCCAATGAGCAGTTCTTC
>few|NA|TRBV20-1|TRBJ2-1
CSARPRGTYNEQFF
TGCAGTGCTAGGCCAAGGGGGACCTACAATGAGCAGTTCTTC
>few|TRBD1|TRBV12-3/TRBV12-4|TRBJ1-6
CASSIQGADSPLHF
TGTGCCAGCAGTATACAGGGGGCTGATTCACCCCTCCACTTT
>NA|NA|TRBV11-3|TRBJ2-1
CASSLSGSINDEQFF
TGTGCCAGCAGCCTGTCCGGGAGCATAAATGATGAGCAGTTCTTC
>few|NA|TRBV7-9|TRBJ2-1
CASSLAGAEQFF
TGTGCCAGCAGCTTGGCAGGGGCTGAGCAGTTCTTC
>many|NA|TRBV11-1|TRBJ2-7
CASSLTGARVDEQYF
TGTGCCAGCAGCTTAACGGGGGCGCGAGTGGACGAGCAGTACTTC
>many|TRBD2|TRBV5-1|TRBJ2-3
CASSSQLLAGGTDTQYF
TGCGCCAGCAGCTCCCAATTACTAGCGGGAGGGACAGATACGCAGTATTTT
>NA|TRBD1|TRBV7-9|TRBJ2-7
CASSLWDRSYEQYF
TGTGCCAGCAGCTTATGGGACAGATCCTACGAGCAGTACTTC
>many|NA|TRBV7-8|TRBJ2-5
CASSPILVGQETQYF
TGTGCCAGCAGCCCTATTCTAGTAGGCCAAGAGACCCAGTACTTC
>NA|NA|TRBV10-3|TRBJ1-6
CAISERSSYNSLLHF
TGTGCCATCAGTGAACGGAGCTCCTATAATTCACTCCTCCACTTT
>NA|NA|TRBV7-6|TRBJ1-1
CASSLGRVGNTEAFF
TGTGCCAGCAGCTTAGGTAGGGTGGGGAACACTGAAGCTTTCTTT
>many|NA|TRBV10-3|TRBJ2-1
CAISVESSYNEQFF
TGTGCCATCAGTGTGGAGAGCTCCTACAATGAGCAGTTCTTC
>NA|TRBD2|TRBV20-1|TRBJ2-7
CSAHGGGLAGLLEQYF
TGCAGTGCCCACGGGGGTGGACTAGCGGGACTTCTCGAGCAGTACTTC
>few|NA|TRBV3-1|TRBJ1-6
CASSQGDSNNSPLHF
TGTGCCAGCAGCCAAGGGGATTCTAATAATTCACCCCTCCACTTT
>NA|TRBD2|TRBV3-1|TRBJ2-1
CASSQGPGLGNEQFF
TGTGCCAGCAGCCAAGGGCCAGGACTAGGTAATGAGCAGTTCTTC
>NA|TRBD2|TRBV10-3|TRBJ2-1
CAISEASGRETQFF
TGTGCCATCAGTGAGGCTAGCGGGAGAGAGACCCAGTTCTTC
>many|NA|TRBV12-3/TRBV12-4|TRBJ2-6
CASSPRSGANVLTF
TGTGCCAGCAGTCCCCGGTCCGGGGCCAACGTCCTGACTTTC
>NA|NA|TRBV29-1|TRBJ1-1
CSVWGGDTEAFF
TGCAGCGTATGGGGCGGAGACACTGAAGCTTTCTTT
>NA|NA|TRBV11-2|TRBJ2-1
CASSFDGAGEQFF
TGTGCCAGCAGCTTCGACGGGGCGGGTGAGCAGTTCTTC
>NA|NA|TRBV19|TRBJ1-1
CASSSTRDKAFF
TGTGCCAGTAGTAGCACCAGGGATAAAGCTTTCTTT
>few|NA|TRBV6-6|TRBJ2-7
CASSSIDRALGDQYF
TGTGCCAGCAGCTCTATCGATCGGGCTTTGGGAGACCAGTACTTC
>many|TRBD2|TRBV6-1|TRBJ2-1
CASGEMGLAVVSSYNEQFF
TGTGCCAGCGGGGAAATGGGACTAGCGGTTGTTAGCTCCTACAATGAGCAGTTCTTC
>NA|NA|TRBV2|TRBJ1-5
CASSRNEPQHF
TGTGCCAGCAGCCGAAATGAGCCCCAGCATTTT
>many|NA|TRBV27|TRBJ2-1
CASSLTGNEQFF
TGTGCCAGCAGTTTAACCGGCAATGAGCAGTTCTTC
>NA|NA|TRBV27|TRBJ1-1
CASSLRKGFEAFF
TGTGCCAGCAGTTTACGAAAGGGGTTTGAAGCTTTCTTT